The entry that follows covers one T cell receptor beta chain sequence. Its antigen is not known. Looked up from germline, CDR1 is MNHEY and CDR2 is SVGEGT. The V gene lost 2 bases and the J gene lost 7 bases, with 5 bases spanning the gap. The CDR3 runs to 12 residues. The data were obtained in a study of T cell responses to AZD1222 COVID-19 vaccine. Study results and caveats: It was only after the peak T cell response that any repertoires were sampled. Females made up more of the donors, who were largely white British, and clonal diversity may have come out too low. An increase in Spike-specific TCR breadth and depth was observed after two AZD1222 doses.

Generated by immunoSEQ multiplex PCR, the TCRdb table keeps only in-frame clones and is missing some. The data show hundreds of thousands of clones, around 93% seen once. The chain links TRBV6-2 or TRBV6-3 to TRBJ2-2; unclear D gene. Sequenced material: peripheral blood, taken on day 0 of MenACWY control vaccination. The receptor was derived from an adult in good health. The CDR3 nucleotides are TGTGCCAGCAGTTACCAGATCGGGGAGCTGTTTTTT. It encodes CASSYQIGELFF.